The 19 T cell receptor beta chains presented below share a single source sample, sequenced in a study of breast tumors, draining lymph nodes, adjacent tissues. Breast cancer patients provided tissue from their axillary draining lymph nodes. TCRdb re-called the multiplex PCR reads with MiXCR, one entry per CDR3 protein. The data show approximately 200,000 distinct CDR3 sequences, roughly 29% seen once. What was sequenced was axillary lymph node tissue. Every receptor here comes from a female donor with breast cancer. Some clones in this sample may be carry-over from other donors' samples.

In its sample, this clonotype was seen many times. V and J are TRBV2 and TRBJ1-6, with TRBD1 matching 7 bases. V gave up 6 bases and J gave up 4 bases; unmatched junction bases: 9. The length of the CDR3 is 16 residues. The germline CDR1 and CDR2 sequences are SNHLY and FYNNEI. The CDR3 region is CASSARGRTYNSPLHF. The CDR3 nucleotides are TGTGCCAGCAGCGCAAGGGGGCGGACATATAATTCACCCCTCCACTTT.

At least ten counts were recorded for this clonotype. In DNA form, the CDR3 reads TGTGCCAGTAGTGAGACAGGGGGCGCGGAGACCCAGTACTTC. Protein sequence: CASSETGGAETQYF. This sequence joins TRBV19 and TRBJ2-5, with 10 bases aligning to TRBD1. The CDR3 totals 14 residues. Germline trimming cut 5 bases from V and 5 bases from J; bases unmatched to any gene: 5. CDR1 and CDR2 (germline): LNHDA, SQIVND (reference sequence).

This clonotype was detected ten times or more. The chain joins TRBV20-1 to TRBJ1-4; the match to TRBD1 covers 7 bases. This CDR3 spans 18 amino acids. Germline trimming cut 0 bases from V and 0 bases from J; bases unmatched to any gene: 10. Looked up from germline, CDR1 is DFQATT and CDR2 is SNEGSKA (reference sequence). CDR3 sequence: CSARDVEAGGPTNEKLFF. The CDR3 DNA is TGCAGTGCTAGAGATGTGGAGGCAGGGGGACCAACTAATGAAAAACTGTTTTTT.

There are many counts of this clonotype. The chain recombines TRBV27 with TRBJ2-5; D perhaps matches TRBD1 (5 bases). In germline, CDR1 is MNHEY, CDR2 SMNVEV (reference sequence). The CDR3 consists of 11 residues. V was shortened by 10 bases and J by 5 bases, with 11 bases between the two germline ends. The CDR3 region is CAIPQGETQYF. CDR3 in DNA: TGTGCCATCCCTCAGGGCGAGACCCAGTACTTC.

This clonotype was seen at least ten times. The chain joins TRBV4-2 to TRBJ2-5, with D hard to call. V gave up 4 bases and J gave up 1 base, with 10 bases separating them. The CDR3 spans 14 residues. Germline V lookup: CDR1 LGHNA, CDR2 YNFKEQ. This CDR3 is CASSPRGSQETQYF. CDR3 bases: TGTGCCAGCAGCCCCCGAGGCAGCCAAGAGACCCAGTACTTC.

This clonotype appeared a few times. J is TRBJ2-1 and V is TRBV5-6, with TRBD2 matching over 16 bases. Per germline, CDR1 SGHDT and CDR2 YYEEEE. The ends lost 4 bases at V and 0 bases at J; junction bases unmatched: 7. The length of the CDR3 is 19 residues. The CDR3 DNA follows: TGTGCCAGCAGCCACGGGACTAGCGGGAGGGTAAGCTCCTACAATGAGCAGTTCTTC. It yields the protein CASSHGTSGRVSSYNEQFF. Combining the CDR3 with reference TRBV5-6 and TRBJ2-1 gives the whole variable domain DAGVTQSPTHLIKTRGQQVTLRCSPKSGHDTVSWYQQALGQGPQFIFQYYEEEERQRGNFPDRFSGHQFPNYSSELNVNALLLGDSALYLCASSHGTSGRVSSYNEQFFGPGTRLTVL.

The chain uses TRBV5-6 and TRBJ1-2; weak D call: TRBD1 (5 bases). V lost 0 bases, J lost 0 bases, and 12 bases lay in between. In germline, CDR1 is SGHDT, CDR2 YYEEEE. The CDR3 covers 16 residues. The CDR3 spells CASSLVTDHSNYGYTF. The CDR3 region has the DNA TGTGCCAGCAGCTTGGTGACAGATCATTCTAACTATGGCTACACCTTC.

This clonotype was detected ten times or more. The V gene is TRBV6-5, the J gene TRBJ1-5; 9 bases align to TRBD1. From germline, CDR1 is MNHEY and CDR2 SVGAGI. CDR3 length: 17 residues. The J segment lost 6 bases and the V segment lost 6 bases, leaving 15 bases of the junction unmatched. The CDR3 DNA sequence: TGTGCCAGCAGCCCCACCTTCCCCGGGACAGGGAGTCAGCCCCAGCATTTT. Protein sequence: CASSPTFPGTGSQPQHF.

This clonotype was counted at least ten times. The chain has TRBV5-1 and TRBJ1-6; a possible D gene is TRBD1 (5 bases). Germline CDR1 and CDR2: SGHRS and YFSETQ. The germline V and J ends were trimmed by 4 bases and 0 bases, with 14 bases remaining between them. This CDR3 comprises 17 residues. The CDR3 sequence is CASSRGDGSSYNSPLHF. DNA for the CDR3: TGCGCCAGCAGCCGGGGGGACGGGAGCTCCTATAATTCACCCCTCCACTTT.

This clonotype was seen many times. The chain recombines TRBV4-1 with TRBJ2-7; 11 nucleotides agree with TRBD2. V was clipped by 1 base and J by 4 bases; unmatched bases: 9. From germline, CDR1 is MGHRA and CDR2 YSYEKL. This CDR3 is 17 amino acids long. The DNA of the CDR3 is TGCGCCAGCAGCCAAGGGGTAGCGGGGGGGCAGATGTACGAGCAGTACTTC. The encoded protein is CASSQGVAGGQMYEQYF.

The CDR3 sequence: CASARRRGTGELRNTEAFF. The CDR3 coding sequence is TGTGCCAGCGCTCGGAGGAGGGGGACAGGGGAACTAAGGAACACTGAAGCTTTCTTT. The V gene is TRBV6-5, the J gene TRBJ1-1; 10 bases agree with TRBD1. CDR3 length equals 19 residues. The junction had 19 bases not matched to a gene; V was cut back by 8 bases and J by 1 base. CDR1 is MNHEY and CDR2 is SVGAGI in the germline V gene.

This clonotype was picked up a small number of times. With a much larger clone just one base away, this may be a read error. V and J are TRBV5-5 and TRBJ1-2; D call uncertain. Trimming took off 2 bases at V and 8 bases at J, with 13 bases between the two ends. CDR1 and CDR2 from the germline V gene are SGHKS and YYEKEE (reference sequence). This CDR3 contains 13 residues. CDR3 region: CASSFPGEEGYTF. In nucleotides, the CDR3 is TGTGCCAGCAGCTTCCCCGGGGAGGAAGGCTACACCTTC.

About this clonotype: At one of its ends the junction is not consistent with the germline gene, which may arise from a read error. The chain couples TRBV7-9 to TRBJ1-2; no firm D call. This CDR3 region has 15 residues. Per the germline V gene, CDR1 is SEHNR and CDR2 is FQNEAQ (reference sequence). CDR3 DNA: TGCGCCAGCAGCTTTGGTGGGGATTGGATAAGTGGCTACCCCTTC. Its protein product is CASSFGGDWISGYPF. Using reference TRBV7-9 and TRBJ1-2 for the parts outside the CDR3, the full variable domain is DTGVSQNPRHKITKRGQNVTFRCDPISEHNRLYWYRQTLGQGPEFLTYFQNEAQLEKSRLLSDRFSAERPKGSFSTLEIQRTEQGDSAMYLCASSFGGDWISGYPFGSGTRLTVV.

The rearrangement joins TRBV24-1 to TRBJ1-3, with D possibly being TRBD1 (5 bases). The germline V gene has CDR1 KGHDR and CDR2 SFDVKD. Deletions cut 4 bases from V and 0 bases from J, with 15 bases between. The length of the CDR3 is 17 residues. This CDR3 reads CATSERRDGGSGNTIYF. In nucleotides, the CDR3 is TGTGCCACCAGTGAGCGCCGGGACGGGGGCTCTGGAAACACCATATATTTT.

The sample holds many counts of this clonotype. CDR3 coding DNA: TGCAGTGCTAGCGCGGAGTCCTATAATTCACCCCTCCACTTT. This codes for CSASAESYNSPLHF. The chain carries TRBV20-1 and TRBJ1-6, with D hard to call. CDR1 and CDR2 from the germline V gene are DFQATT and SNEGSKA (reference sequence). There are 14 residues in the CDR3. Between the trimmed V and J ends, which lost 3 bases and 1 base, there was a span of 7 bases.

This clonotype occurred many times. The chain links TRBV7-9 to TRBJ2-1; 8 bases align to TRBD2. J was trimmed by 2 bases and V by 5 bases; bases with no gene match: 11. CDR1 and CDR2 from the germline V gene are SEHNR and FQNEAQ (reference sequence). The CDR3 has 17 amino acids. The DNA for the CDR3 is TGTGCCAGCAGCGGCGGGGTGGCCGGGAGGGCCTACAATGAGCAGTTCTTC. This gives the protein CASSGGVAGRAYNEQFF.

The chain joins TRBV7-2 to TRBJ1-6, with a possible D match to TRBD1 (5 bases). CDR1 and CDR2 from the germline V gene are SGHTA and FQGNSA. There are 14 residues in the CDR3. The V end lost 8 bases, the J end lost 8 bases, and 16 bases lay between the germline ends. CDR3 sequence (DNA): TGTGCCAGCCGCCAGGGTGGGAATTATTCACCCCTCCACTTT. This gives the protein CASRQGGNYSPLHF. Full variable domain (outside the CDR3, taken from reference TRBV7-2 and TRBJ1-6): GAGVSQSPSNKVTEKGKDVELRCDPISGHTALYWYRQSLGQGLEFLIYFQGNSAPDKSGLPSDRFSAERTGGSVSTLTIQRTQQEDSAVYLCASRQGGNYSPLHFGNGTRLTVT.

This clonotype was counted ten times or more. CDR3 nucleotide sequence: TGTGCCAGCAGCTTAGATCCGACGGGAAGGAATGAGCAGTTCTTC. This gives the protein CASSLDPTGRNEQFF. The chain joins TRBV11-2 to TRBJ2-1; possible D gene TRBD2, 5 bases. The CDR3 totals 15 residues. V gave up 0 bases and J gave up 7 bases, with 13 bases separating them. The germline V gene encodes CDR1 SGHAT and CDR2 FQNNGV.

The chain links TRBV19 to TRBJ2-1; 13 positions match TRBD2. The CDR3 has 16 amino acids. Trimming at V came to 6 bases and at J to 12 bases, leaving 14 bases not matched to a gene. Looked up from germline, CDR1 is LNHDA and CDR2 is SQIVND (reference sequence). The CDR3 here is CASSYTSGGATDTQFF. CDR3 nucleotide sequence: TGTGCCAGTAGCTATACTAGCGGGGGGGCAACAGATACGCAGTTCTTC.